Each of the 28 T cell receptor beta chains below was sequenced from the same sample in a study of T cell responses to AZD1222 COVID-19 vaccine. Data came from immunoSEQ multiplex PCR; TCRdb stores just in-frame clones and leaves some out. This table holds roughly 150,000 clones, around 91% found once. The sample was peripheral blood, taken on day 0 of AZD1222 vaccination. Source of these receptors: an adult in good health.

The rearrangement links TRBV28 to TRBJ1-2; TRBD1 agrees at 7 bases. The CDR3 length is 14 residues. Germline V lookup: CDR1 MDHEN, CDR2 SYDVKM. V was clipped by 5 bases and J by 6 bases; unmatched bases: 9. The CDR3 sequence is CASSIQGWWHGYTF. CDR3 nucleotides: TGTGCCAGCAGTATACAGGGGTGGTGGCATGGCTACACCTTC.

V usage is TRBV19 and J usage is TRBJ2-5; the match to TRBD2 covers 8 bases. Germline V gives CDR1 LNHDA, CDR2 SQIVND (reference sequence). Trimming removed 7 bases from V and 4 bases from J; junction bases left unmatched: 8. The CDR3 is 14 residues long. Written as DNA, the CDR3 is TGTGCCAGTACTTCTTTAAGCGGGGGAGAGACCCAGTACTTC. Amino acids: CASTSLSGGETQYF.

The chain couples TRBV14 to TRBJ2-7, with 8 bases that match TRBD1. Per germline, CDR1 SGHDN and CDR2 FVKESK. With 4 bases clipped from V and 1 base from J, the junction kept 6 bases outside the gene matches. The CDR3 covers 15 residues. The CDR3 region has the DNA TGTGCCAGCAGCCGACTCCGGGACAGGTCCTACGAGCAGTACTTC. Protein sequence: CASSRLRDRSYEQYF.

A single count supports this clone. This chain joins TRBV6-6 and TRBJ2-5; 10 positions match TRBD1. Looked up from germline, CDR1 is MNHNY and CDR2 is SVGAGI (reference sequence). The junction had 3 bases not matched to a gene; V was cut back by 2 bases and J by 6 bases. This CDR3 comprises 14 residues. The CDR3 loop is CASSYDRGRQTQYF. For the CDR3, the DNA is TGTGCCAGCAGTTACGACAGGGGGCGGCAGACCCAGTACTTC.

The sample holds one count of this clone. The chain has TRBV7-9 and TRBJ1-2; D not certain. The CDR3 extends over 12 amino acids. The germline V gene encodes CDR1 SEHNR and CDR2 FQNEAQ (reference sequence). V dropped 2 bases and J dropped 6 bases, with 7 bases sitting between them. The CDR3 bases are TGTGCCAGCAGCTTAAACCTCGATGGCTACACCTTC. Translating it yields CASSLNLDGYTF.

CDR3 sequence: CAISEGIRTGIGNSPLHF. The CDR3 region has the DNA TGTGCCATCAGTGAGGGAATACGGACAGGGATAGGGAATTCACCCCTCCACTTT. V usage is TRBV10-3 and J usage is TRBJ1-6; 8 bases fit TRBD1. J was trimmed by 7 bases and V by 2 bases; bases with no gene match: 13. There are 18 residues in the CDR3. In germline, CDR1 is ENHRY, CDR2 SYGVKD.

Here the CDR3 DNA reads TGTGCCAGCAGCTTTGCAGAGAACACTGAAGCTTTCTTT. The encoded protein is CASSFAENTEAFF. The V call is TRBV5-6, the J call TRBJ1-1; D is unclear. Between the trimmed V and J ends, which lost 2 bases and 1 base, there was a span of 6 bases. There are 13 residues in the CDR3. CDR1 and CDR2 (germline): SGHDT, YYEEEE.

The CDR3 DNA follows: TGTGCCAGCAGTGAAGCGCAAACTGAAGCTTTCTTT. It codes for CASSEAQTEAFF. This chain uses TRBV6-1 with TRBJ1-1; D is undetermined. The CDR3 spans 12 residues. The germline V and J ends were trimmed by 0 bases and 5 bases, with 4 bases remaining between them. Germline assignment: CDR1 MNHNS and CDR2 SASEGT.

The CDR3 protein is CASSLQAYGYTF. CDR3 sequence (DNA): TGTGCCAGCAGTCTACAGGCCTATGGCTACACCTTC. This chain links TRBV28 with TRBJ1-2, with TRBD1 as a possible D gene (5 bases). The V and J ends lost 5 bases and 4 bases respectively, with 8 bases between them. This CDR3 region has 12 residues. Germline loops: CDR1 MDHEN, CDR2 SYDVKM.

This chain connects TRBV6-4 to TRBJ1-2, with TRBD1 matching over 12 bases. The CDR3 length is 16 residues. In germline, CDR1 is MRHNA, CDR2 SNTAGT. After removal of 9 bases from V and 4 bases from J, the junction contained 12 bases not matched to a gene. The CDR3 DNA is TGTGCCAGATGGGGGGACAGGGGGCCGTTGAGCTATGGCTACACCTTC. Residues: CARWGDRGPLSYGYTF.

The gene calls are TRBV15 and TRBJ1-5, with D possibly being TRBD1 (6 bases). Germline CDR1 LNHNV, CDR2 YYDKDF (reference sequence). The CDR3 has 15 amino acids. Deletions cut 3 bases from V and 6 bases from J, with 15 bases between. The CDR3 nucleotides read TGTGCCACCAGCAGGTTACAGGGAGTTGGTCAGCCCCAGCATTTT. Its translation: CATSRLQGVGQPQHF.

This clone was seen only once. V is TRBV4-1 and J is TRBJ1-2; D may be TRBD1 (5 bases). This CDR3 is 13 amino acids long. Germline CDR1 and CDR2: MGHRA and YSYEKL. V was shortened by 3 bases and J by 4 bases, with 9 bases between the two germline ends. This CDR3 is CASSHGGTYGYTF. CDR3 bases: TGCGCCAGCAGCCATGGAGGGACCTATGGCTACACCTTC.

The chain has TRBV3-1 (or the pseudogene TRBV3-2) and TRBJ1-2, with a tentative D call TRBD1 (5 bases). V lost 3 bases and J lost 6, with 14 bases in between. CDR1 is LGHDT and CDR2 is YNNKEL in the germline V gene (reference sequence). The CDR3 runs to 14 residues. CDR3 region: CASSQEGQTHGYTF. CDR3 nucleotide sequence: TGTGCCAGCAGCCAGGAAGGACAAACCCATGGCTACACCTTC.

The chain combines TRBV7-8 with TRBJ2-2; D is perhaps TRBD1 (5 bases). The CDR3 contains 15 residues. V lost 5 bases to trimming and J lost 3 bases, with 13 bases between them. The V gene's germline CDR1 is SGHVS and CDR2 FQNEAQ. CDR3 loop: CASSPSGHYTGELFF. DNA of the CDR3: TGTGCCAGCAGCCCATCCGGACACTACACCGGGGAGCTGTTTTTT.

The chain recombines TRBV7-9 with TRBJ2-1; 13 bases map to TRBD2. The CDR3 covers 17 residues. Germline V gives CDR1 SEHNR, CDR2 FQNEAQ (reference sequence). The V and J ends lost 4 bases and 7 bases, in that order; junction bases with no gene match: 10. The CDR3 nucleotides read TGTGCCAGCAGCTGTGAGGGCGGGACTAGCGGGATAAATGAGCAGTTCTTC. Its protein product is CASSCEGGTSGINEQFF.

V is TRBV11-2 and J is TRBJ1-5, with TRBD1 as a possible D gene (5 bases). V was shortened by 4 bases and J by 2 bases, with 15 bases between the two germline ends. CDR3 size: 16 residues. The germline gives CDR1 SGHAT, CDR2 FQNNGV. The CDR3 is CASSSPRGSRNQPQHF. The DNA of the CDR3 is TGTGCCAGCAGCTCACCGCGGGGGAGTCGCAATCAGCCCCAGCATTTT. The entire variable domain, with the rest obtained from reference TRBV11-2 and TRBJ1-5, is as follows: EAGVAQSPRYKIIEKRQSVAFWCNPISGHATLYWYQQILGQGPKLLIQFQNNGVVDDSQLPKDRFSAERLKGVDSTLKIQPAKLEDSAVYLCASSSPRGSRNQPQHFGDGTRLSIL.

The chain carries TRBV30 and TRBJ1-5; the match to TRBD1 covers 8 bases. The CDR3 is 17 residues long. With V trimmed by 2 bases and J by 0 bases, 9 bases remained unmatched. Looked up from germline, CDR1 is GTSNPN and CDR2 is SVGIG (reference sequence). The CDR3: CAWSHGQGPYSNQPQHF. In DNA form, the CDR3 reads TGTGCCTGGAGTCACGGACAGGGCCCCTATAGCAATCAGCCCCAGCATTTT.

CDR3 residues: CASSFNDRVRPQHF. In DNA, the CDR3 is TGTGCCAGCAGTTTCAACGACAGGGTCCGTCCCCAGCATTTT. The genes are TRBV27 and TRBJ1-5; TRBD1 matches at 7 bases. CDR3 length: 14 amino acids. The V segment lost 3 bases and the J segment 10 bases; nucleotides outside the gene matches: 9. Germline CDR1 MNHEY, CDR2 SMNVEV (reference sequence).

The genes are TRBV29-1 and TRBJ2-7; D is perhaps TRBD1 (6 bases). V was clipped by 1 base and J by 0 bases, with 16 bases between them. The length of the CDR3 is 16 residues. Germline CDR1 reads SQVTM; CDR2 reads ANQGSEA. This CDR3 reads CSVEVFRGLSSYEQYF. CDR3 in DNA: TGCAGCGTTGAAGTTTTCAGGGGTCTAAGCTCCTACGAGCAGTACTTC.

The rearrangement uses TRBV18 and TRBJ2-7; 9 bases agree with TRBD1. V gave up 3 bases and J gave up 6 bases; unmatched junction bases: 6. This CDR3 contains 14 residues. Germline CDR1 and CDR2: KGHSH and LQKENI. Here the CDR3 reads CASSPSGQGREQYF. The DNA for the CDR3 is TGTGCCAGCTCACCTTCCGGACAGGGGCGCGAGCAGTACTTC. The whole variable domain, remainder taken from reference TRBV18 and TRBJ2-7, is NAGVMQNPRHLVRRRGQEARLRCSPMKGHSHVYWYRQLPEEGLKFMVYLQKENIIDESGMPKERFSAEFPKEGPSILRIQQVVRGDSAAYFCASSPSGQGREQYFGPGTRLTVT.

This sequence joins TRBV14 and TRBJ1-1, with 9 positions matching TRBD1. Per the germline V gene, CDR1 is SGHDN and CDR2 is FVKESK. This CDR3 is 14 amino acids long. V dropped 4 bases and J dropped 4; count of bases not matched to a gene: 4. The CDR3 nucleotides are TGTGCCAGCAGCCCGACAGGGGGTTTCACTGAAGCTTTCTTT. It translates to CASSPTGGFTEAFF.

This clone showed up just a few times. This sequence joins TRBV6-6 and TRBJ2-3; D unclear. The CDR3 covers 13 residues. From germline, CDR1 is MNHNY and CDR2 SVGAGI (reference sequence). V was shortened by 2 bases and J by 3 bases, with 6 bases between the two germline ends. The CDR3 sequence is CASSYVATDTQYF. CDR3 bases: TGTGCCAGCAGTTACGTTGCAACAGATACGCAGTATTTT.

V gene TRBV28 combines with J gene TRBJ1-2, with 8 bases aligning to TRBD1. Germline V lookup: CDR1 MDHEN, CDR2 SYDVKM. CDR3 length equals 15 residues. J lost 2 bases, V lost 7 bases, and 9 bases had no gene match. Here the CDR3 reads CASKRTGRSNYGYTF. DNA for the CDR3: TGTGCCAGCAAGCGGACAGGGAGGTCCAACTATGGCTACACCTTC.

The chain carries TRBV6-5 and TRBJ2-3; the match to TRBD2 covers 9 bases. There are 15 residues in the CDR3. Germline V gene data show CDR1 as MNHEY and CDR2 as SVGAGI. V trimming: 4 bases; J trimming: 2 bases; junction bases outside the gene matches: 4. CDR3 nucleotide sequence: TGTGCCAGCAGTTCCCTAGCGGGGACCACAGATACGCAGTATTTT. This gives the protein CASSSLAGTTDTQYF.

The CDR3 coding sequence is TGTGCCAGCAGTTACGGGCTCGTGGGAGAGACCCAGTACTTC. This codes for CASSYGLVGETQYF. The rearrangement uses TRBV6-5 and TRBJ2-5, with D uncertain. Per the germline V gene, CDR1 is MNHEY and CDR2 is SVGAGI. V lost 2 bases to trimming and J lost 4 bases, with 11 bases between them. The CDR3 spans 14 residues.

In this sample, this clone turned up once. The chain joins TRBV27 to TRBJ1-5; D not resolved. CDR3 length: 16 residues. CDR1 MNHEY and CDR2 SMNVEV come from the germline V gene (reference sequence). Trimming pared 0 bases from V and 3 bases from J, leaving 12 bases between. This CDR3 is CASSLSAVLYNQPQHF. The CDR3 DNA follows: TGTGCCAGCAGTTTATCGGCGGTACTATACAATCAGCCCCAGCATTTT.

The genes are TRBV20-1 and TRBJ2-5, with D unclear. The CDR3 length is 14 residues. V lost 3 bases and J lost 5, with 16 bases in between. The germline V gene has CDR1 DFQATT and CDR2 SNEGSKA (reference sequence). DNA of the CDR3: TGCAGTGCTAGTCCCAGGTTTTCGGGCGAGACCCAGTACTTC. Its protein product is CSASPRFSGETQYF.

The rearrangement links TRBV5-1 to TRBJ2-4; TRBD2 matches 9 bases. The CDR3 consists of 18 residues. V was pared by 0 bases and J by 6 bases, with 13 bases of the junction left unmatched. Germline V gene sequence: CDR1 SGHRS, CDR2 YFSETQ. The CDR3 reads CASSLVRLAEVGGNIQYF. The DNA of the CDR3 is TGCGCCAGCAGCTTGGTGAGACTAGCGGAGGTGGGGGGAAACATTCAGTACTTC.